These 19 T cell receptor beta chains were all obtained from the same sample, sequenced in a study of early T cells in non-severe SARS-CoV-2 infection. TCRdb reprocessed the 5' RACE reads with MiXCR, giving one entry per CDR3 protein. Among tens of thousands of distinct CDR3 sequences, roughly 12% were seen once, and the ten largest hold about 5%. The specimen sequenced was whole blood. These TCRs come from an adult who was a healthcare worker with PCR-confirmed SARS-CoV-2 infection or an uninfected control (not recorded which).

This clonotype was picked up many times. The chain links TRBV5-1 to TRBJ2-3; 7 nucleotides line up with TRBD1. The CDR3 totals 17 residues. CDR1 and CDR2 from the germline V gene are SGHRS and YFSETQ. V was clipped by 3 bases and J by 3 bases; unmatched bases: 13. CDR3 DNA: TGCGCCAGCAGCTCCGCACCTGAAGGGGGCTGGACAGATACGCAGTATTTT. It specifies CASSSAPEGGWTDTQYF.

This clonotype showed up many times. The chain carries TRBV20-1 and TRBJ1-1; D remains ambiguous. Per germline, CDR1 DFQATT and CDR2 SNEGSKA (reference sequence). The ends were cut back, 3 bases at V and 1 base at J, with 9 bases in the middle. This CDR3 region has 13 residues. The CDR3 DNA is TGCAGTGCTAGGGACTACGCGAACACTGAAGCTTTCTTT. This encodes CSARDYANTEAFF.

V and J are TRBV5-1 and TRBJ1-4, with D possibly TRBD1 on 5 matching bases. V gave up 4 bases and J gave up 5 bases, with 18 bases separating them. In germline, CDR1 is SGHRS, CDR2 YFSETQ. This CDR3 spans 16 amino acids. The CDR3 is CASSVGPGRTNEKLFF. The CDR3 bases are TGCGCCAGCAGCGTAGGGCCGGGACGGACCAATGAAAAACTGTTTTTT.

This clonotype showed up many times. The rearrangement uses TRBV7-9 and TRBJ2-7; D might be TRBD1 or TRBD2, each matching 5 bases. The length of the CDR3 is 13 residues. CDR1 is SEHNR, CDR2 FQNEAQ, per germline (reference sequence). The V end was cut by 5 bases, the J end by 5 bases, with 13 bases between. In DNA, the CDR3 is TGTGCCAGCAGCCCGCCCAGGGACCACGAGCAGTACTTC. Its protein is CASSPPRDHEQYF.

This clonotype was counted ten times or more. This rearrangement joins TRBV7-9 to TRBJ1-1, with a tentative D call TRBD1 (6 bases). The CDR3 contains 11 residues. Germline V gene data show CDR1 as SEHNR and CDR2 as FQNEAQ (reference sequence). Trimming removed 5 bases from V and 11 bases from J, with 12 bases in between. This CDR3 reads CASSPRGEAFF. The DNA for the CDR3 is TGTGCCAGCAGCCCCAGGGGCGAGGCTTTCTTT.

This clonotype showed up many times. The V gene is TRBV2, the J gene TRBJ2-5; TRBD2 aligns across 10 bases. The CDR3 runs to 15 residues. The germline CDR1 and CDR2 sequences are SNHLY and FYNNEI. The V and J ends lost 6 bases and 4 bases, in that order; junction bases with no gene match: 8. CDR3 amino acids: CASRKAGGVRETQYF. CDR3 coding DNA: TGTGCCAGCAGGAAAGCGGGAGGGGTAAGAGAGACCCAGTACTTC.

The chain joins TRBV7-2 to TRBJ2-1, with D maybe TRBD2 (6 bases). CDR1 and CDR2 from the germline V gene are SGHTA and FQGNSA. V was trimmed by 1 base and J by 8 bases, leaving 15 bases between them. The CDR3 loop spans 15 amino acids. This chain's CDR3 is CASSLVGGGLHEQFF. The CDR3 coding sequence is TGTGCCAGCAGCTTAGTGGGGGGAGGCTTACATGAGCAGTTCTTC. Combining the CDR3 with reference TRBV7-2 and TRBJ2-1 gives the whole variable domain GAGVSQSPSNKVTEKGKDVELRCDPISGHTALYWYRQSLGQGLEFLIYFQGNSAPDKSGLPSDRFSAERTGGSVSTLTIQRTQQEDSAVYLCASSLVGGGLHEQFFGPGTRLTVL.

This clonotype has ten or more counts. The chain combines TRBV2 with TRBJ2-1; unclear D gene. This CDR3 spans 15 amino acids. The ends were cut back, 3 bases at V and 0 bases at J, with 9 bases in the middle. Germline CDR1 SNHLY, CDR2 FYNNEI. CDR3 nucleotide sequence: TGTGCCAGCAGTGAGTCGGGCCGCTCCTACAATGAGCAGTTCTTC. Amino acids: CASSESGRSYNEQFF.

This clonotype appeared a few times. The V and J genes are TRBV12-3 or TRBV12-4 and TRBJ1-5; TRBD1 matches 7 bases. CDR3 length: 15 residues. Trimming cost V 6 bases and J 4 bases; bases outside gene matches: 9. The CDR3 reads CASSYWDSSNQPQHF. The CDR3 coding sequence is TGTGCCAGCAGCTATTGGGACAGTAGTAATCAGCCCCAGCATTTT.

Many counts were recorded for this clonotype. The rearrangement joins TRBV27 to TRBJ1-4; 9 positions agree with TRBD1. There are 15 residues in the CDR3. V shed 4 bases, J shed 8 bases, and the junction held 8 bases outside the gene matches. CDR1 is MNHEY and CDR2 is SMNVEV in the germline V gene (reference sequence). The CDR3 DNA sequence: TGTGCCAGCAGTTCCTACAGGGGGCGCTGGGAAAAACTGTTTTTT. This gives the protein CASSSYRGRWEKLFF. Looking up the rest from reference TRBV27 and TRBJ1-4 gives the full variable domain: EAQVTQNPRYLITVTGKKLTVTCSQNMNHEYMSWYRQDPGLGLRQIYYSMNVEVTDKGDVPEGYKVSRKEKRNFPLILESPSPNQTSLYFCASSSYRGRWEKLFFGSGTQLSVL.

This clonotype was counted between two and nine times. The chain is built from TRBV2 and TRBJ1-4; D not resolved. CDR1 SNHLY and CDR2 FYNNEI come from the germline V gene. V was trimmed by 8 bases and J by 8 bases, leaving 15 bases between them. The CDR3 is 13 residues long. CDR3 in DNA: TGTGCCAGCCTGAGAGAAGTGGGGGAAAAACTGTTTTTT. Translated, it gives CASLREVGEKLFF. Looking up the rest from reference TRBV2 and TRBJ1-4 gives the full variable domain: EPEVTQTPSHQVTQMGQEVILRCVPISNHLYFYWYRQILGQKVEFLVSFYNNEISEKSEIFDDQFSVERPDGSNFTLKIRSTKLEDSAMYFCASLREVGEKLFFGSGTQLSVL.

The chain couples TRBV7-2 to TRBJ2-3; a weak D match, TRBD2 (6 bases). Germline V gives CDR1 SGHTA, CDR2 FQGNSA. Trimming removed 10 bases at V and 3 bases at J, with 20 bases between. The CDR3 length is 15 residues. In DNA, the CDR3 is TGTGCCACCGCAAGGCCAGTTGGGGGGACAGATACGCAGTATTTT. It specifies CATARPVGGTDTQYF.

The chain carries TRBV2 and TRBJ2-7, with no clear D. The V and J ends lost 1 base and 0 bases respectively, with 7 bases between them. The germline V gene encodes CDR1 SNHLY and CDR2 FYNNEI. The CDR3 totals 14 residues. The CDR3 protein is CASSEGLPSYEQYF. CDR3 coding DNA: TGTGCCAGCAGTGAAGGACTCCCCTCCTACGAGCAGTACTTC.

The table lists this clonotype with many counts. CDR3 residues: CASSPRDSLFGEQYF. CDR3 DNA: TGTGCCAGCTCCCCGCGGGATAGTCTCTTTGGCGAGCAGTACTTC. The chain carries TRBV18 and TRBJ2-7, with D tentatively TRBD2 (6 bases). The V end was cut by 6 bases, the J end by 6 bases, with 21 bases between. The germline CDR1 and CDR2 sequences are KGHSH and LQKENI. This CDR3 contains 15 residues.

A single count supports this clonotype. CDR3 in amino acids: CASSLGPRYPTDTQYF. The CDR3, as DNA: TGTGCCAGCAGCTTAGGACCACGATACCCCACAGATACGCAGTATTTT. The chain combines TRBV7-8 with TRBJ2-3, with unresolved D. Germline-derived CDR1 and CDR2 are SGHVS and FQNEAQ. The CDR3 is 16 residues long. Trimming took 1 base from V and 2 from J, leaving 13 bases between them. The full variable domain, rest sourced from reference TRBV7-8 and TRBJ2-3, is GAGVSQSPRYKVAKRGQDVALRCDPISGHVSLFWYQQALGQGPEFLTYFQNEAQLDKSGLPSDRFFAERPEGSVSTLKIQRTQQEDSAVYLCASSLGPRYPTDTQYFGPGTRLTVL.

This clonotype appeared a few times. The chain carries TRBV4-1 and TRBJ1-2, with TRBD1 matching 8 bases. Germline lookup yields CDR1 MGHRA and CDR2 YSYEKL. Germline trimming cut 4 bases from V and 0 bases from J; bases unmatched to any gene: 1. The CDR3 has 14 residues. CDR3 amino acids: CASSPDRANYGYTF. The CDR3 DNA is TGCGCCAGCAGCCCGGACAGGGCTAACTATGGCTACACCTTC.

The chain uses TRBV5-1 and TRBJ1-4; no definite D call. The germline V gene has CDR1 SGHRS and CDR2 YFSETQ. Trimming shortened V by 4 bases and J by 4 bases, and 14 bases separated the two germline ends. This CDR3 spans 15 amino acids. CDR3 DNA sequence: TGCGCCAGCAGCCCCGAGGGCAGGTTTAATGAAAAACTGTTTTTT. Encoded protein: CASSPEGRFNEKLFF.

CDR3 loop: CATSSRQDRVADTQYF. CDR3 nucleotide sequence: TGTGCCACCAGCAGCAGACAGGACCGAGTGGCAGATACGCAGTATTTT. The chain employs TRBV15 and TRBJ2-3, with D tentatively TRBD1 (6 bases). Deletions cut 3 bases from V and 4 bases from J, with 17 bases between. The V gene's germline CDR1 is LNHNV and CDR2 YYDKDF (reference sequence). The CDR3 is made up of 16 amino acids.

The CDR3, as DNA: TGCAGCGCAGAACGGGACAGGGAGAAAGCTTTCTTT. Protein sequence: CSAERDREKAFF. This chain connects TRBV29-1 to TRBJ1-1; 9 nucleotides match TRBD1. Germline CDR1 SQVTM, CDR2 ANQGSEA. The J segment lost 9 bases and the V segment lost 7 bases, leaving 9 bases of the junction unmatched. The CDR3 runs to 12 residues.